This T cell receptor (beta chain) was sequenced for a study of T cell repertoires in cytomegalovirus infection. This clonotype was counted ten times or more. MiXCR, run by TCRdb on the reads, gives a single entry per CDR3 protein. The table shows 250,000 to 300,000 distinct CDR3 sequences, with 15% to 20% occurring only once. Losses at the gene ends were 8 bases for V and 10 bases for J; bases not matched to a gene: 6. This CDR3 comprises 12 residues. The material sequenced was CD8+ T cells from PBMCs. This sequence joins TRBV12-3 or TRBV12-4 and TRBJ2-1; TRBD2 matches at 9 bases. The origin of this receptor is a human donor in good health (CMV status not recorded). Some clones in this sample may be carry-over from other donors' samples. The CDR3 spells CASEQRGDEQFF. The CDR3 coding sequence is TGTGCCAGCGAGCAGCGGGGGGACGAGCAGTTCTTC.